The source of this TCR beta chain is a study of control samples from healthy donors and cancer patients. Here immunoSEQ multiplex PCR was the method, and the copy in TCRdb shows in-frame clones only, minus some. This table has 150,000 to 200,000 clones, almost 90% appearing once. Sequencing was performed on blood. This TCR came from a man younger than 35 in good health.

The CDR3, as DNA: TGCGCCAGCAGCCTCAAGACTGTCTACAATGAGCAGTTCTTC. Translated, it gives CASSLKTVYNEQFF. This chain connects TRBV4-3 to TRBJ2-1; D ambiguous. Trimming cost V 4 bases and J 3 bases, with 10 bases left between them. The CDR3 length is 14 residues. Germline CDR1 LGHNA, CDR2 YSLEER.